These 16 T cell receptor beta chains came from one sample sequenced in a study of blood T cell repertoires in COVID-19. The method was immunoSEQ multiplex PCR; TCRdb's version includes in-frame clones alone and lacks a portion of them. The sample includes around 99,000 clones, around three quarters of them seen just once. Input material: peripheral blood. The source of these receptors is a man aged 45-65 years who had recovered from COVID-19.

This rearrangement joins TRBV28 to TRBJ1-2; possible D gene TRBD1, 6 bases. Germline loops: CDR1 MDHEN, CDR2 SYDVKM. V lost 2 bases to trimming and J lost 4 bases, with 14 bases between them. This CDR3 spans 15 amino acids. The CDR3: CASSLPGQRSYGYTF. CDR3 DNA sequence: TGTGCCAGCAGTTTACCTGGACAGAGGAGCTATGGCTACACCTTC.

The chain joins TRBV19 to TRBJ1-5; 8 bases align to TRBD1. CDR1 LNHDA and CDR2 SQIVND come from the germline V gene (reference sequence). CDR3 length: 12 residues. V was clipped by 10 bases and J by 4 bases; unmatched bases: 3. Here the CDR3 reads CATRTGNQPQHF. Here the CDR3 DNA reads TGTGCCACCCGGACAGGGAATCAGCCCCAGCATTTT.

The chain recombines TRBV7-3 with TRBJ2-3; TRBD2 matches at 8 bases. Per germline, CDR1 SGHTA and CDR2 FQGTGA. The CDR3 is 17 amino acids. The V gene end was trimmed by 0 bases and the J gene end by 4 bases; junction bases not matched to a gene: 9. The CDR3 coding sequence is TGTGCCAGCAGCTTAACGCTGAGCGGGAGTGGAGCAGATACGCAGTATTTT. This codes for CASSLTLSGSGADTQYF.

J is TRBJ2-2 and V is TRBV9, with TRBD2 matching 9 bases. With V trimmed by 4 bases and J by 8 bases, 9 bases remained unmatched. Per germline, CDR1 SGDLS and CDR2 YYNGEE. The CDR3 length is 15 residues. This chain's CDR3 is CASSPERGELGELFF. CDR3 sequence (DNA): TGTGCCAGCAGCCCCGAGCGGGGGGAATTAGGGGAGCTGTTTTTT.

This clone was picked up many times. The chain links TRBV5-1 to TRBJ2-4, with D possibly being TRBD1 (6 bases). V was shortened by 4 bases and J by 7 bases, with 12 bases between the two germline ends. The CDR3 has 13 residues. Germline V gene sequence: CDR1 SGHRS, CDR2 YFSETQ. DNA for the CDR3: TGCGCCAGCAGCCAGGACAGTTCGAACATTCAGTACTTC. Protein product: CASSQDSSNIQYF.

The chain has TRBV14 and TRBJ2-7, with D maybe TRBD2 (6 bases). The V gene lost 4 bases and the J gene lost 6 bases, with 19 bases spanning the gap. The CDR3 sequence is 15 residues long. In germline, CDR1 is SGHDN, CDR2 FVKESK. The CDR3 DNA reads TGTGCCAGCAGCCTATCGGTACTAGGGACTGGCGAGCAGTACTTC. As protein: CASSLSVLGTGEQYF.

The chain employs TRBV3-1 (or the pseudogene TRBV3-2) and TRBJ1-2; 11 bases are shared with TRBD1. V trimming: 4 bases; J trimming: 8 bases; junction bases outside the gene matches: 3. CDR3 length equals 13 residues. Germline values: CDR1 LGHDT, CDR2 YNNKEL (reference sequence). Here the CDR3 DNA reads TGTGCCAGCAGCCGCGGGACAGGGGGAGGCTACACCTTC. This sequence encodes CASSRGTGGGYTF.

This rearrangement joins TRBV18 to TRBJ1-4; TRBD1 aligns across 9 bases. V dropped 3 bases and J dropped 7; count of bases not matched to a gene: 12. From germline, CDR1 is KGHSH and CDR2 LQKENI. The CDR3 is 17 amino acids. In nucleotides, the CDR3 is TGTGCCAGCTCACCTATCTCACAGGGGGCGCAGGGTGAAAAACTGTTTTTT. This encodes CASSPISQGAQGEKLFF.

The chain's CDR3 is CASSQARGGTEAFF. CDR3 nucleotides: TGTGCCAGCAGCCAAGCGAGGGGGGGCACTGAAGCTTTCTTT. This chain connects TRBV3-1 (or the pseudogene TRBV3-2) to TRBJ1-1, with a possible D match to TRBD1 (6 bases). CDR1 is LGHDT and CDR2 is YNNKEL in the germline V gene (reference sequence). The CDR3 spans 14 residues. V dropped 1 base and J dropped 4 bases, with 10 bases sitting between them.

The rearrangement links TRBV27 to TRBJ1-5; 12 positions match TRBD1. V lost 5 bases and J lost 5; bases outside the gene matches: 4. CDR1 MNHEY and CDR2 SMNVEV come from the germline V gene (reference sequence). The CDR3 consists of 15 residues. CDR3 DNA: TGTGCCAGCAGTGGGACAGGGGGCGCTGATCAGCCCCAGCATTTT. Encoded protein: CASSGTGGADQPQHF.

For the CDR3, the DNA is TGTGCCAGCAGTTCTGGGGCGGGGGGGCAGTATTTT. It specifies CASSSGAGGQYF. The chain links TRBV6-5 to TRBJ2-3; TRBD2 matches at 8 bases. CDR3 length: 12 residues. With 4 bases clipped from V and 11 bases from J, the junction kept 5 bases outside the gene matches. CDR1 and CDR2 from the germline V gene are MNHEY and SVGAGI.

The genes are TRBV10-3 and TRBJ1-1, with D possibly TRBD1 on 5 matching bases. CDR1 and CDR2 (germline): ENHRY, SYGVKD. V was shortened by 7 bases and J by 0 bases, with 9 bases between the two germline ends. The CDR3 sequence is 13 residues long. The CDR3 loop is CAINQGMNTEAFF. The CDR3 nucleotides read TGTGCCATCAATCAGGGAATGAACACTGAAGCTTTCTTT.

The genes are TRBV7-3 and TRBJ1-1, with a weak D call TRBD1 (5 bases). The germline V gene has CDR1 SGHTA and CDR2 FQGTGA. Trimming shortened V by 5 bases and J by 1 base, and 14 bases separated the two germline ends. The CDR3 has 15 amino acids. CDR3 loop: CASSPLTASNTEAFF. The CDR3, as DNA: TGTGCCAGCAGCCCCCTGACAGCTTCGAACACTGAAGCTTTCTTT.

CDR3 amino acids: CASSPTGGRTDTQYF. The CDR3 DNA reads TGTGCCAGCAGCCCTACAGGGGGCAGGACAGATACGCAGTATTTT. V gene TRBV5-4 combines with J gene TRBJ2-3; 9 bases match TRBD1. Germline CDR1 and CDR2: SGHNT and YYREEE (reference sequence). This CDR3 is built from 15 residues. V shed 4 bases and J 3 bases; nucleotides not matched to a gene: 6. The variable domain in full, completed from reference TRBV5-4 and TRBJ2-3, reads ETGVTQSPTHLIKTRGQQVTLRCSSQSGHNTVSWYQQALGQGPQFIFQYYREEENGRGNFPPRFSGLQFPNYSSELNVNALELDDSALYLCASSPTGGRTDTQYFGPGTRLTVL.

The V and J genes are TRBV24-1 and TRBJ2-1; D unresolved. The CDR3 consists of 12 residues. Germline V gene sequence: CDR1 KGHDR, CDR2 SFDVKD. Trimming stripped 7 bases from V and 6 bases from J, with 9 bases between. CDR3 DNA sequence: TGTGCCACCAGCGCCACAAGCAATGAGCAGTTCTTC. Translation gives CATSATSNEQFF.

V usage is TRBV27 and J usage is TRBJ1-1, with D perhaps matching TRBD1 (6 bases). The V gene lost 6 bases and the J gene lost 10 bases, with 18 bases spanning the gap. The germline CDR1 and CDR2 sequences are MNHEY and SMNVEV (reference sequence). The CDR3 covers 13 residues. The CDR3 region has the DNA TGTGCCAGCAGGGGAACCGGGACAACGTCAGCTTTCTTT. Translation gives CASRGTGTTSAFF.